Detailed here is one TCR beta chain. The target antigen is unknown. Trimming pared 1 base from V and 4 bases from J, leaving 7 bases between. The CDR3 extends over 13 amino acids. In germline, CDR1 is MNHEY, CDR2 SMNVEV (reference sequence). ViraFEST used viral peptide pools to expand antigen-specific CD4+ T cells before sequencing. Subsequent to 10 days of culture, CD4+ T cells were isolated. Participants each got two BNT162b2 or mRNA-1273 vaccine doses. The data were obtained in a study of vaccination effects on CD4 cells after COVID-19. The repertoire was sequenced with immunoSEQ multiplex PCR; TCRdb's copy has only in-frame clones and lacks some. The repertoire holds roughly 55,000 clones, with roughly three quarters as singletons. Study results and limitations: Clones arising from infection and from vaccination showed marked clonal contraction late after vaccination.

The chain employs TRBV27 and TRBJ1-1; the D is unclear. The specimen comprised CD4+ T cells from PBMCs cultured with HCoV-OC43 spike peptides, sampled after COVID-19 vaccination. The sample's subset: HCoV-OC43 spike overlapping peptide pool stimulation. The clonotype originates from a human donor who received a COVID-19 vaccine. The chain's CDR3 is CASSLFRGTEAFF. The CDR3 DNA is TGTGCCAGCAGTTTATTTAGAGGCACTGAAGCTTTCTTT.